A single sample gave rise to the 7 T cell receptor beta chains below, sequenced in a study of blood T cell repertoires in COVID-19 (TCRdb year 2020). Library creation used the immunoSEQ multiplex PCR assay. This immuneACCESS table, as held by TCRdb, lists in-frame sequences with V and J called but not all clones. Of the missing ones, under half trace to an unresolved V gene in checked studies; the others have no known cause. Here the sample has approximately 150,000 clones; around 86% occur a single time. The top ten clones comprise 35% to 40% of the sample. The sequencing sample was made of peripheral blood. Source of these receptors: a man between 45 and 60 years old who had recovered from COVID-19.

The genes are TRBV5-5 and TRBJ2-7, with TRBD2 as a possible D gene (5 bases). Germline CDR1 reads SGHKS; CDR2 reads YYEKEE (reference sequence). This CDR3 has 14 amino acids. V gave up 3 bases and J gave up 7 bases, with 17 bases separating them. The CDR3 is CASSSSQREREQYF. In DNA form, the CDR3 reads TGTGCCAGCAGCTCGAGTCAGAGGGAGCGGGAGCAGTACTTC. Based on the CDR3 plus reference TRBV5-5 and TRBJ2-7, the full variable domain is DAGVTQSPTHLIKTRGQQVTLRCSPISGHKSVSWYQQVLGQGPQFIFQYYEKEERGRGNFPDRFSARQFPNYSSELNVNALLLGDSALYLCASSSSQREREQYFGPGTRLTVT.

The chain joins TRBV5-1 to TRBJ2-3, with 10 bases fitting TRBD1. V lost 0 bases and J lost 1; bases outside the gene matches: 5. CDR1 is SGHRS and CDR2 is YFSETQ in the germline V gene. The CDR3 totals 17 residues. The DNA of the CDR3 is TGCGCCAGCAGCTTGGAGGTGACAGGGGGCCGCACAGATACGCAGTATTTT. Its translation: CASSLEVTGGRTDTQYF.

The rearrangement joins TRBV11-2 to TRBJ2-7; the D gene is possibly TRBD2 (6 bases). The V gene lost 2 bases and the J gene lost 5 bases, with 13 bases spanning the gap. The CDR3 is 14 residues long. Germline values: CDR1 SGHAT, CDR2 FQNNGV. CDR3 DNA: TGTGCCAGCAGCTTACGGCTGTGGGGGGACGAGCAGTACTTC. It is translated as CASSLRLWGDEQYF.

The genes are TRBV6-1 and TRBJ1-1; maybe TRBD1 (6 bases). Trimming took 2 bases from V and 2 from J, leaving 12 bases between them. The CDR3 covers 15 residues. Germline V gives CDR1 MNHNS, CDR2 SASEGT. This chain's CDR3 is CASSERSGVNTEAFF. The CDR3 DNA follows: TGTGCCAGCAGTGAAAGGTCAGGGGTTAACACTGAAGCTTTCTTT.

The chain links TRBV12-3 or TRBV12-4 to TRBJ1-2; D might be TRBD1 (5 bases). V gave up 3 bases and J gave up 8 bases, with 13 bases separating them. This CDR3 has 13 amino acids. The DNA for the CDR3 is TGTGCCAGCAGTTTCGTAAGGGGCAGCGGCTACACCTTC. Translated: CASSFVRGSGYTF.

The chain uses TRBV6-2 or TRBV6-3 and TRBJ1-1, with D unresolved. Trimming shortened V by 0 bases and J by 8 bases, and 16 bases separated the two germline ends. This CDR3 is built from 15 residues. Looked up from germline, CDR1 is MNHEY and CDR2 is SVGEGT. Here the CDR3 DNA reads TGTGCCAGCAGTTACTCCGGACTGAGGTCAAGGGAAGCTTTCTTT. It specifies CASSYSGLRSREAFF.

This clone showed up just a few times. The rearrangement joins TRBV5-1 to TRBJ2-7, with 7 bases identical to TRBD1. The germline V gene encodes CDR1 SGHRS and CDR2 YFSETQ. This CDR3 comprises 14 residues. The V and J ends lost 4 bases and 4 bases, in that order; junction bases with no gene match: 8. The CDR3 nucleotides are TGCGCCAGCAGCCCCTGGACAGGCCCTTACGAGCAGTACTTC. This codes for CASSPWTGPYEQYF.